Detailed here is one T cell receptor beta chain. The sample originates from a study of PD-L1 blockade in urothelial cancer. From germline, CDR1 is SGHNT and CDR2 YYREEE (reference sequence). The CDR3 totals 18 residues. V gave up 0 bases and J gave up 0 bases; unmatched junction bases: 8. The repertoire was sequenced with immunoSEQ multiplex PCR; TCRdb's copy has only in-frame clones and lacks some. Of tens of thousands of clones in the sample, over 75% were seen once. Time point meaning: pretreatment peripheral blood. The sample in question was PBMCs, obtained around atezolizumab (anti-PD-L1) treatment. The rearrangement uses TRBV5-4 and TRBJ2-1, with TRBD2 matching 8 bases. The clonotype comes from a man between 60 and 75 years old with urothelial cancer. The CDR3 here is CASSLGASGRSSYNEQFF. As DNA, the CDR3 is TGTGCCAGCAGCTTGGGGGCTAGCGGGCGGAGCTCCTACAATGAGCAGTTCTTC.